This TCR beta chain was profiled in a study of blood T cells in healthy people across ages. Study context: About one barcoded TCR beta cDNA was captured per two T cells.

As regards this clonotype: Its cognate antigen is unknown.

Primed by a sample-barcoded 5' primer and a J-beta primer mix, a second PCR proceeded for roughly 7 to 11 cycles. MiXCR, run by TCRdb on the 5' RACE reads, gives a single entry per CDR3 protein. The table lists about 1.6 million distinct CDR3 sequences, about 31% of them singletons. Donors were healthy Caucasian individuals from Russia aged about 6 to 95. Trimming cost V 3 bases and J 3 bases, with 15 bases left between them. There are 16 residues in the CDR3. Germline V gene data show CDR1 as MDHEN and CDR2 as SYDVKM. Study results and limitations: Older individuals had lower TCR beta diversity per million T cells (the decline was roughly linear).

The TCR was taken from a woman aged 25 to 39 in good health. The chain has TRBV28 and TRBJ2-4; tentative D call: TRBD1 (6 bases). Material for sequencing was blood. DNA for the CDR3: TGTGCCAGCAGTTTGGGGGCCCCGGTGGGCAAAAACATTCAGTACTTC. Translating gives CASSLGAPVGKNIQYF.